The rows below give T cell receptor beta chains drawn from one sample of a study of cytomegalovirus exposure and HLA in healthy donors. Profiled with immunoSEQ multiplex PCR; TCRdb holds only in-frame clones, not every one. The sample holds about 98,000 clones; roughly two thirds are singletons and the top ten take about 2.5%. Sequenced material: PBMCs. Every receptor here comes from a man aged 45 to 65 in good health and CMV-seronegative. CDR3s include the opening cysteine and the closing phenylalanine or tryptophan. A D gene is named only where the DNA matches it firmly. Size values are once, few and many counts, or a class for expanded clones, and some rows have none.

CDR3 length	clone size	D gene	V gene	J gene	CDR3 DNA	CDR3 protein
15	.	.	TRBV27	TRBJ1-5	TGTGCCAGCAGTTTAAGCCGGAGTAGCAATCAGCCCCAGCATTTT	CASSLSRSSNQPQHF
15	.	TRBD1	TRBV7-6	TRBJ1-5	TGTGCCAGCAGCGCCGGGACAGGCCCCAATCAGCCCCAGCATTTT	CASSAGTGPNQPQHF
13	.	.	TRBV13	TRBJ2-3	TGTGCCAGCGGCCTGAGGTCCGCAGATACGCAGTATTTT	CASGLRSADTQYF
15	few	TRBD1	TRBV7-2	TRBJ2-2	TGTGCCAGCAGCTTCGGGACAGGGCAGGGCGGGGAGCTGTTTTTT	CASSFGTGQGGELFF
14	.	.	TRBV7-2	TRBJ2-1	TGTGCCAGCAGCTCGGGCCAGACAGGTATAGAGCAGTTCTTC	CASSSGQTGIEQFF
15	few	TRBD1	TRBV4-2	TRBJ2-7	TGTGCCAGCAGCCAACTACAGGGGACGAAAAACGAGCAGTACTTC	CASSQLQGTKNEQYF
13	.	.	TRBV28	TRBJ1-2	TGTGCCAGCAGGGAGGGAGGGGTGTATGGCTACACCTTC	CASREGGVYGYTF
16	.	TRBD2	TRBV7-8	TRBJ2-2	TGTGCCAGCAGCTTAATGGCTAGCGGGGGGGCCGGGGAGCTGTTTTTT	CASSLMASGGAGELFF
19	.	.	TRBV21-1	TRBJ2-1	TGTGCCAGCAGCAAAGTCAGGCGGCTAGCGGGACTAACCCGGGATGAGCAGTTCTTC	CASSKVRRLAGLTRDEQFF
12	few	.	TRBV6-5	TRBJ2-7	TGTGCCAGCAGAGGGGACTCTCAGGAGCAGTACTTC	CASRGDSQEQYF
14	.	TRBD1	TRBV27	TRBJ2-7	TGTGCCAGCAGGCAGGGACAGGAAAAAGGCGAGCAGTACTTC	CASRQGQEKGEQYF
14	once	.	TRBV5-6	TRBJ2-5	TGTGCCAGCAGCTTTTTAGAGACGCGGGAGACCCAGTACTTC	CASSFLETRETQYF
13	.	.	TRBV7-9	TRBJ1-1	TGTGCCAGCAGCTTAGTCGGGGACACTGAAGCTTTCTTT	CASSLVGDTEAFF
16	.	.	TRBV4-1	TRBJ2-2	TGCGCCAGCAGCCAAGAATGGCAGGGCGGCACCGGGGAGCTGTTTTTT	CASSQEWQGGTGELFF
17	.	TRBD1	TRBV5-1	TRBJ2-2	TGCGCCAGCAGCTTGGTCGGACAGGGGAGGAACACCGGGGAGCTGTTTTTT	CASSLVGQGRNTGELFF